This TCR beta chain was recorded in a study of T cell responses to AZD1222 COVID-19 vaccine. General study results and limits: Repertoire sampling was restricted to post-peak T cell response timepoints. The reported proportion of spike-specific TCRs targeting unmutated variant regions was nearly half. Among the donors, most were white British and more were female, and clonal diversity was possibly underestimated. An increase in Spike-specific TCR breadth and depth was observed after two AZD1222 doses.

In germline, CDR1 is GTSNPN, CDR2 SVGIG (reference sequence). This CDR3 is built from 14 residues. V was cut by 2 bases and J by 7 bases, with 17 bases left in between. On this clone itself: Its target is unknown.

Here immunoSEQ multiplex PCR was the method, and the copy in TCRdb shows in-frame clones only, minus some. Here the sample spans some 120,000 clones, approximately 85% being singletons. The TCR comes from an adult in good health. V and J are TRBV30 and TRBJ1-2, with D hard to call. The source was peripheral blood, collected on day 0 of AZD1222 vaccination. DNA of the CDR3: TGTGCCTGGAGTCCAGAGGAGGCCGGACTTGGCTACACCTTC. Encoded protein: CAWSPEEAGLGYTF. The whole variable domain, filled in from reference TRBV30 and TRBJ1-2, reads SQTIHQWPATLVQPVGSPLSLECTVEGTSNPNLYWYRQAAGRGLQLLFYSVGIGQISSEVPQNLSASRPQDRQFILSSKKLLLSDSGFYLCAWSPEEAGLGYTFGSGTRLTVV.